This is a list of T cell receptor beta chains from one sample in a study of blood T cell repertoires in COVID-19. The protocol was immunoSEQ multiplex PCR, while the TCRdb copy is restricted to in-frame clones and leaves out a portion. The table shows more than 250,000 clones, with over 75% occurring only once. Sample: peripheral blood. Receptors originate from a human donor in a cohort sampled during active COVID-19. Both conserved end residues are part of each CDR3. The D gene is left open where the match is weak. Only some rows state a clone size, as once, few, many or a class for expanded clones.

J: TRBJ2-2; V: TRBV21-1; D: .; size: .; DNA: TGTGCCAGCAGCAACCAGGGGGTGAGCACCGGGGAGCTGTTTTTT; CDR3: CASSNQGVSTGELFF
J: TRBJ1-1; V: TRBV7-8; D: .; size: .; DNA: TGTGCCAGCAGCACTATTGGGATCAGGGACACTGAAGCTTTCTTT; CDR3: CASSTIGIRDTEAFF
J: TRBJ1-1; V: TRBV12-3/TRBV12-4; D: .; size: .; DNA: TGTGCCAGCAGCCGCGCGGGGAACACTGAAGCTTTCTTT; CDR3: CASSRAGNTEAFF
J: TRBJ1-3; V: TRBV5-1; D: .; size: .; DNA: TGCGCCAGCAGCCGTTCGGGGAACTCTGGAAACACCATATATTTT; CDR3: CASSRSGNSGNTIYF
J: TRBJ2-2; V: TRBV7-9; D: TRBD1; size: .; DNA: TGTGCCAGCAGCTGGGGACAGTACACCGGGGAGCTGTTTTTT; CDR3: CASSWGQYTGELFF
J: TRBJ1-2; V: TRBV28; D: .; size: .; DNA: TGTGCCAGCAGAGACACAATCTATGGCTACACCTTC; CDR3: CASRDTIYGYTF
J: TRBJ2-1; V: TRBV11-3; D: TRBD2; size: .; DNA: TGTGCCAGCAGCTCGGGACTAGCGGGGGCCTACAATGAGCAGTTCTTC; CDR3: CASSSGLAGAYNEQFF
J: TRBJ2-3; V: TRBV29-1; D: .; size: .; DNA: TGCAGCGTTGTGTACACAGATACGCAGTATTTT; CDR3: CSVVYTDTQYF
J: TRBJ2-1; V: TRBV29-1; D: .; size: few; DNA: TGCAGCGCCCAAGGGGGGGATAACTCCTACAATGAGCAGTTCTTC; CDR3: CSAQGGDNSYNEQFF
J: TRBJ2-5; V: TRBV10-1; D: TRBD2; size: .; DNA: TGCGCCAGCAGTGAGTCGACGCTAGCGGGAGCGGGACAAGAGACCCAGTACTTC; CDR3: CASSESTLAGAGQETQYF
J: TRBJ2-7; V: TRBV25-1; D: .; size: .; DNA: TGTGCCAGCAGTAATCCCCAGGGATTCTACGAGCAGTACTTC; CDR3: CASSNPQGFYEQYF
J: TRBJ1-1; V: TRBV6-5; D: .; size: .; DNA: TGTGCCAGCAGTTATGGGCAGGCCAGCCGAGGGACTGAAGCTTTCTTT; CDR3: CASSYGQASRGTEAFF
J: TRBJ1-1; V: TRBV10-3; D: TRBD1; size: .; DNA: TGTGCCATCAGTCGACAGGGGGAGAACACTGAAGCTTTCTTT; CDR3: CAISRQGENTEAFF
J: TRBJ1-1; V: TRBV19; D: TRBD1; size: few; DNA: TGTGCCACCTTTAGTCCCAGGGGGTGGAACACTGAAGCTTTCTTT; CDR3: CATFSPRGWNTEAFF
J: TRBJ2-2; V: TRBV4-2; D: TRBD2; size: .; DNA: TGTGCCAGCAGGTTTCAGCGGGAGAGCACCGGGGAGCTGTTTTTT; CDR3: CASRFQRESTGELFF
J: TRBJ2-3; V: TRBV9; D: .; size: .; DNA: TGTGCCAGCAGCGCGAGCATTGGGGGCCGCCCAGATACGCAGTATTTT; CDR3: CASSASIGGRPDTQYF
J: TRBJ2-5; V: TRBV27; D: TRBD2; size: .; DNA: TGTGCCAGCGGGACTAGCGGGGGAGTGAAGACCCAGTACTTC; CDR3: CASGTSGGVKTQYF
J: TRBJ1-2; V: TRBV28; D: .; size: .; DNA: TGTGCCAGCAGTTTAGTTTCCGGGGATGGCTACACCTTC; CDR3: CASSLVSGDGYTF
J: TRBJ2-5; V: TRBV2; D: TRBD2; size: .; DNA: TGTGCCAGCAGTAAACAGGGGAGGGCTAGCGGGGGTTCCCAAGAGACCCAGTACTTC; CDR3: CASSKQGRASGGSQETQYF
J: TRBJ1-2; V: TRBV27; D: TRBD1; size: .; DNA: TGTGCCAGCAGTCGGGACAGGGTGAGCGCGGGCTACACCTTC; CDR3: CASSRDRVSAGYTF
J: TRBJ2-7; V: TRBV10-2; D: TRBD1; size: .; DNA: TGCGCCAGCACGCAAAGGGACAGCTCCTACGAGCAGTACTTC; CDR3: CASTQRDSSYEQYF
J: TRBJ2-2; V: TRBV19; D: TRBD1; size: .; DNA: TGTGCCAGTAGTCCGCACGCCGGGACAGCGAACACCGGGGAGCTGTTTTTT; CDR3: CASSPHAGTANTGELFF
J: TRBJ2-7; V: TRBV27; D: TRBD2; size: .; DNA: TGTGCCAGCGCCGGAGGGAGGGAGTACGAGCAGTACTTC; CDR3: CASAGGREYEQYF
J: TRBJ2-5; V: TRBV6-5; D: .; size: .; DNA: TGTGCCAGCAGTCGAAACAGGGTCGCCCAAGAGACCCAGTACTTC; CDR3: CASSRNRVAQETQYF
J: TRBJ2-5; V: TRBV2; D: .; size: .; DNA: TGTGCCAGCAGGGGGGCAGGGGCCCGCCAAGAGACCCAGTACTTC; CDR3: CASRGAGARQETQYF
J: TRBJ2-1; V: TRBV3-1/TRBV3-2; D: TRBD1; size: .; DNA: TGTGCCAGCAGTACACGGGACAGGGTAATTCGAGCTTCCTACAATGAGCAGTTCTTC; CDR3: CASSTRDRVIRASYNEQFF
J: TRBJ1-6; V: TRBV19; D: .; size: .; DNA: TGTGCCAGTAATCGGGAGCTCATATCACCCCTCCACTTT; CDR3: CASNRELISPLHF
J: TRBJ2-1; V: TRBV27; D: .; size: .; DNA: TGTGCCAGCAGTTTATCTGGGGGCGGTGAGCAGTTCTTC; CDR3: CASSLSGGGEQFF
J: TRBJ2-1; V: TRBV5-6; D: TRBD2; size: .; DNA: TGTGCCAGCAGCTTGGATTTGTGGGGCGGGAGGAGCTCCTACAATGAGCAGTTCTTC; CDR3: CASSLDLWGGRSSYNEQFF
J: TRBJ2-2; V: TRBV4-3; D: .; size: .; DNA: TGCGCCAGCAGCCATACAACAGGGAACGGCGGGGAGCTGTTTTTT; CDR3: CASSHTTGNGGELFF
J: TRBJ2-1; V: TRBV5-1; D: .; size: .; DNA: TGCGCCAGCAGCTTCACTAGCACATTTGGGAATGAGCAGTTCTTC; CDR3: CASSFTSTFGNEQFF
J: TRBJ1-4; V: TRBV7-9; D: TRBD1; size: .; DNA: TGTGCCAGCAGCTTACAGGGGGCCGGAGAAAAACTGTTTTTT; CDR3: CASSLQGAGEKLFF
J: TRBJ2-1; V: TRBV9; D: .; size: .; DNA: TGTGCCAGCAGCAGCCAGGTGGGCAGCATCGATGAGCAGTTCTTC; CDR3: CASSSQVGSIDEQFF
J: TRBJ1-3; V: TRBV7-6; D: .; size: .; DNA: TGTGCCAGCAGCCGAGGTTGGCAGGGGTCGGGTTTGTCTGGAAACACCATATATTTT; CDR3: CASSRGWQGSGLSGNTIYF
J: TRBJ1-6; V: TRBV5-1; D: .; size: many; DNA: TGCGCCAGCAGCTTGGCGGCAGGGGAGAATTCACCCCTCCACTTT; CDR3: CASSLAAGENSPLHF
J: TRBJ2-7; V: TRBV7-8; D: .; size: many; DNA: TGTGCCAGCAGCCCCCCCAGGGGCGACGAGCAGTACTTC; CDR3: CASSPPRGDEQYF
J: TRBJ2-2; V: TRBV5-1; D: TRBD2; size: few; DNA: TGCGCCAGCAGTAAGCGGGAGGGCCGGAACACCGGGGAGCTGTTTTTT; CDR3: CASSKREGRNTGELFF